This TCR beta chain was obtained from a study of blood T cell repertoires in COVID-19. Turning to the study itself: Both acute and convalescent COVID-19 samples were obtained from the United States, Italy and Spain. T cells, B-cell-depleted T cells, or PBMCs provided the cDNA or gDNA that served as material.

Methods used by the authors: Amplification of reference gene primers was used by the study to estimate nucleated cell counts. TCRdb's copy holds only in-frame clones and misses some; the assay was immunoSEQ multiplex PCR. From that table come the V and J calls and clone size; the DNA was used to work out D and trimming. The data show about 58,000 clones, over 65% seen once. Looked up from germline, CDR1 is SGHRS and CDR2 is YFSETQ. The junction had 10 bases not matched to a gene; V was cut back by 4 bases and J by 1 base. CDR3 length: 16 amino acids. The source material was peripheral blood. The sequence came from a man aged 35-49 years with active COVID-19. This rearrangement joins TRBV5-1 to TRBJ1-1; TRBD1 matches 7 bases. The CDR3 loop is CASSVQGTTRNTEAFF. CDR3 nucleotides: TGCGCCAGCAGCGTACAGGGGACCACGAGGAACACTGAAGCTTTCTTT.